These 21 T cell receptor beta chains were all obtained from the same sample, sequenced in a study of CD8 T cells in Susac syndrome. An input of roughly 0.5 to 1 ug of RNA was subjected to reverse transcription using random hexamers. TCRdb reanalysed the immunoSEQ multiplex PCR reads using MiXCR and keeps one entry per CDR3 protein. The sample holds over 150,000 distinct CDR3 sequences, 90% to 97% seen once. Source material: CD4+ T cells from PBMCs. The origin of the receptors is a human donor with Susac syndrome.

The CDR3 nucleotides read TGCAGCGTGAGGGGGTTGGATGGCTACACCTTC. It specifies CSVRGLDGYTF. The V call is TRBV29-1, the J call TRBJ1-2; possible D gene TRBD1, 6 bases. V gave up 6 bases and J gave up 6 bases, with 11 bases separating them. Germline V lookup: CDR1 SQVTM, CDR2 ANQGSEA. The CDR3 has 11 amino acids.

V and J are TRBV29-1 and TRBJ2-2; D is possibly TRBD2 (6 bases). V lost 6 bases and J lost 4, with 15 bases in between. From germline, CDR1 is SQVTM and CDR2 ANQGSEA. The CDR3 totals 14 residues. The CDR3 sequence: CSVLGGIGTGELFF. DNA for the CDR3: TGCAGCGTCCTGGGGGGTATAGGCACCGGGGAGCTGTTTTTT.

The V call is TRBV29-1, the J call TRBJ2-3; 7 bases match TRBD2. This CDR3 has 13 residues. Trimming removed 7 bases from V and 3 bases from J; junction bases left unmatched: 7. In germline, CDR1 is SQVTM, CDR2 ANQGSEA. CDR3 nucleotide sequence: TGCAGCGCCCGGGACTATTCTACAGATACGCAGTATTTT. Amino acids: CSARDYSTDTQYF.

The chain employs TRBV24-1 and TRBJ2-1, with 7 bases fitting TRBD2. The CDR3 has 16 amino acids. Trimming took 4 bases from V and 0 from J; bases not matched to a gene: 5. Looked up from germline, CDR1 is KGHDR and CDR2 is SFDVKD. The CDR3 spells CATSDPSGFSYNEQFF. The CDR3 DNA sequence: TGTGCCACCAGTGACCCTAGCGGCTTCTCCTACAATGAGCAGTTCTTC.

The chain couples TRBV7-2 to TRBJ2-5, with D possibly being TRBD1 or TRBD2 (6 bases each). V was trimmed by 5 bases and J by 5 bases, leaving 21 bases between them. The CDR3 has 16 amino acids. Per the germline V gene, CDR1 is SGHTA and CDR2 is FQGNSA. The chain's CDR3 is CASSLGGPRRRETQYF. For the CDR3, the DNA is TGTGCCAGCAGCCTGGGGGGCCCGCGGAGGAGGGAGACCCAGTACTTC.

The chain couples TRBV20-1 to TRBJ2-7, with TRBD1 identical over 9 bases. Germline V CDR1 and CDR2: DFQATT, SNEGSKA (reference sequence). The CDR3 totals 14 residues. V shed 0 bases, J shed 1 base, and the junction held 1 base outside the gene matches. DNA for the CDR3: TGCAGTGCTAGAGAAGGGACAGGGTCCTACGAGCAGTACTTC. This translates into CSAREGTGSYEQYF.

The V call is TRBV7-2, the J call TRBJ1-5; TRBD1 agrees at 10 bases. The germline V gene encodes CDR1 SGHTA and CDR2 FQGNSA. Trimming at V came to 2 bases and at J to 6 bases, leaving 4 bases not matched to a gene. The CDR3 contains 15 residues. CDR3: CASSLPRDRGQPQHF. The CDR3, as DNA: TGTGCCAGCAGCTTACCCCGGGACAGGGGTCAGCCCCAGCATTTT.

The chain is built from TRBV5-1 and TRBJ1-2, with a weak D call TRBD1 (6 bases). Trimming removed 2 bases at V and 4 bases at J, with 9 bases between. The CDR3 length is 13 residues. Per germline, CDR1 SGHRS and CDR2 YFSETQ. As DNA, the CDR3 is TGCGCCAGCAGCTTAGGACAGAGCTATGGCTACACCTTC. Translating gives CASSLGQSYGYTF.

This rearrangement joins TRBV9 to TRBJ2-3; D is possibly TRBD2 (6 bases). Germline loops: CDR1 SGDLS, CDR2 YYNGEE. This CDR3 spans 14 amino acids. V lost 4 bases to trimming and J lost 6 bases, with 15 bases between them. The CDR3: CASSTRPGGDTQYF. For the CDR3, the DNA is TGTGCCAGCAGCACCCGCCCCGGAGGGGATACGCAGTATTTT.

The chain is built from TRBV28 and TRBJ2-5; 9 positions match TRBD2. Germline V lookup: CDR1 MDHEN, CDR2 SYDVKM. This CDR3 comprises 15 residues. J was trimmed by 4 bases and V by 5 bases; bases with no gene match: 8. The CDR3 protein is CASSPSVAGAETQYF. CDR3 in DNA: TGTGCCAGCAGTCCCTCAGTAGCGGGGGCAGAGACCCAGTACTTC.

The chain combines TRBV28 with TRBJ2-5, with 7 nucleotides matching TRBD2. The J segment lost 0 bases and the V segment lost 7 bases, leaving 8 bases of the junction unmatched. Germline CDR1 is MDHEN and CDR2 is SYDVKM. The CDR3 runs 15 residues. The chain's CDR3 is CASIKGSGYQETQYF. CDR3 nucleotides: TGTGCCAGCATCAAAGGTAGCGGGTACCAAGAGACCCAGTACTTC.

This rearrangement joins TRBV2 to TRBJ2-3; no definite D call. The V end was cut by 1 base, the J end by 2 bases, with 10 bases between. This CDR3 is 15 amino acids long. Germline assignment: CDR1 SNHLY and CDR2 FYNNEI. The CDR3, as DNA: TGTGCCAGCAGTGAAGACACAACGAACACAGATACGCAGTATTTT. The encoded protein is CASSEDTTNTDTQYF.

The chain recombines TRBV28 with TRBJ2-2; unclear D gene. There are 12 residues in the CDR3. Germline V gene lookup returns CDR1 MDHEN and CDR2 SYDVKM. Trimming stripped 5 bases from V and 6 bases from J, with 7 bases between. CDR3 sequence: CASSRLAGELFF. Here the CDR3 DNA reads TGTGCCAGCAGTAGACTTGCCGGGGAGCTGTTTTTT.

There are a few counts of this clonotype. This sequence joins TRBV28 and TRBJ2-7; no clear D. Germline lookup yields CDR1 MDHEN and CDR2 SYDVKM. The CDR3 consists of 12 residues. V lost 4 bases and J lost 0, with 4 bases in between. This chain's CDR3 is CASSSSSYEQYV. Here the CDR3 DNA reads TGTGCCAGCAGTTCGAGCTCCTACGAGCAGTACGTC.

CDR3 protein: CSATYDSLGGETQYF. The CDR3 DNA sequence: TGCAGCGCGACCTATGACTCGCTCGGCGGGGAGACCCAGTACTTC. The chain recombines TRBV29-1 with TRBJ2-5; possible D gene TRBD2, 5 bases. This CDR3 is built from 15 residues. Germline loops: CDR1 SQVTM, CDR2 ANQGSEA. V was trimmed by 7 bases and J by 5 bases, leaving 23 bases between them.

This chain joins TRBV30 and TRBJ2-3; 10 bases line up with TRBD1. The CDR3 extends over 15 amino acids. CDR1 and CDR2 from the germline V gene are GTSNPN and SVGIG (reference sequence). V shed 5 bases, J shed 3 bases, and the junction held 8 bases outside the gene matches. The CDR3 region is CAWRRQGARTDTQYF. Here the CDR3 DNA reads TGTGCCTGGCGGCGACAGGGGGCGCGGACAGATACGCAGTATTTT.

This clonotype has only one observation. This chain uses TRBV21-1 with TRBJ2-7; the table's D call of TRBD2 was not tested on the DNA. TRBV21-1 is given as a pseudogene. The CDR3 consists of 14 residues. The CDR3 region is CASSMGEEGWEQYV. Written as DNA, the CDR3 is TGTGCCAGCAGCATGGGTGAGGAGGGATGGGAGCAGTACGTC.

The chain links TRBV5-4 to TRBJ2-7; D unresolved. Germline V CDR1 and CDR2: SGHNT, YYREEE (reference sequence). CDR3 length equals 13 residues. The V end lost 1 base, the J end lost 6 bases, and 11 bases lay between the germline ends. The CDR3 spells CASSLRGRGEQYV. The CDR3 coding sequence is TGTGCCAGCAGCTTGCGCGGTCGAGGCGAGCAGTACGTC.

This clonotype appeared once. This chain uses TRBV20-1 with TRBJ1-2; no definite D call. This CDR3 contains 12 residues. V gave up 0 bases and J gave up 2 bases, with 4 bases separating them. Germline V gives CDR1 DFQATT, CDR2 SNEGSKA (reference sequence). This CDR3 is CSARDINYGYTF. DNA of the CDR3: TGCAGTGCTAGAGATATAAACTATGGCTACACCTTC.

The rearrangement uses TRBV29-1 and TRBJ2-7; 8 bases map to TRBD2. Germline V lookup: CDR1 SQVTM, CDR2 ANQGSEA. Losses at the gene ends were 4 bases for V and 0 bases for J; bases not matched to a gene: 17. CDR3 size: 18 residues. Here the CDR3 reads CSVVVLVIGTRSSYEQYF. CDR3 in DNA: TGCAGCGTTGTTGTCCTTGTTATTGGGACTAGAAGCTCCTACGAGCAGTACTTC.

V usage is TRBV12-3 or TRBV12-4 and J usage is TRBJ2-5; possibly TRBD2 for D (6 bases). V gave up 0 bases and J gave up 5 bases, with 10 bases separating them. The CDR3 is 14 residues long. DNA for the CDR3: TGTGCCAGCAGTTTAGCGGGAGGAGGGGAGACCCAGTACTTC. This gives the protein CASSLAGGGETQYF.